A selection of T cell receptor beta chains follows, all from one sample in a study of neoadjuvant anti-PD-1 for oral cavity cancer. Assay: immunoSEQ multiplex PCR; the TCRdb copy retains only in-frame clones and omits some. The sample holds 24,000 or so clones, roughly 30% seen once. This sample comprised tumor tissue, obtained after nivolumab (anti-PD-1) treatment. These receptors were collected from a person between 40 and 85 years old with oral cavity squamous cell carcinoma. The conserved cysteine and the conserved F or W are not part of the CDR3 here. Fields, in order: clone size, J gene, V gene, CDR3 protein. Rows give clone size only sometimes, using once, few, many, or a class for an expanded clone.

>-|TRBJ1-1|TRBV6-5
ASTPRVNTEAF
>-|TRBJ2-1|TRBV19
ASGRGYEQF
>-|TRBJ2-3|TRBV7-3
ASSFGLAWTDTQY
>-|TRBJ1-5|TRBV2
ASSVRGRDQPQH
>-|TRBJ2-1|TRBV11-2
ASSPALLAGYNEQF
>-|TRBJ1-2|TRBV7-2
ASSLLTVDGYT
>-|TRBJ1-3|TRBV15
ATSRGVEGDTIY
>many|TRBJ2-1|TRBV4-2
ASSQDVAVGLASGNEQF
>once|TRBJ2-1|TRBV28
ASNESGGNEQF
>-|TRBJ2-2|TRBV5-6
ASSLSDSLHVNGELF
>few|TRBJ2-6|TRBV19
ASSLGLVRANVLT
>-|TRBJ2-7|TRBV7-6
ASSPRTGEQY
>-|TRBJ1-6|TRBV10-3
AISGGTGLSPLH
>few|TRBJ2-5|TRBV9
ASSVTQAGWAETQY
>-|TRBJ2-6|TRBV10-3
AISEYSSGANVLT
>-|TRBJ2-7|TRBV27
ASSSPPGSYEQY
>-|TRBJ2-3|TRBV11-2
ASSPASGRGTDTQY
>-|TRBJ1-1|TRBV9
ASSVHPGAQEAF
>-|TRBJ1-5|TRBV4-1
ASSQDSGPNINQPQH
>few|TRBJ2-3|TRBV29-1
SVEGHLATDTQY
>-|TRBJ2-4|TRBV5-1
ASSPKDRGRLAKNIQY
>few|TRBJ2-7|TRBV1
TSSQSPGLAELEKPHSYEQY
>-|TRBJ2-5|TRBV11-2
ASSLQVRETQY
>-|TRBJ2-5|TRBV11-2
ASSFDQETQY
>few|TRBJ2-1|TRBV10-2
ASSETWTSGF
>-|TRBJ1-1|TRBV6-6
ASSYPRGRGTEAF
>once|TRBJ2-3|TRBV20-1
SVADYTQY
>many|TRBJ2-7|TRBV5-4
ASSQEYADSYEQY
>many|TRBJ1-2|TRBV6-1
ASRLHDYGYT
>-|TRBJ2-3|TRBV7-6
ASSTSKRGGTDTQY
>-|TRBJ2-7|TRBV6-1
ASRGLGAYEQY
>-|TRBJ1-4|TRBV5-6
ASSLAAGPGKLF
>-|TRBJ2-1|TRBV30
ACTSSHYNEQF
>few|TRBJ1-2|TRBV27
ASSLDRNYGYT
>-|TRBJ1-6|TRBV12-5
ASGLIHPGSSYNSPLH
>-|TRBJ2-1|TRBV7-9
ASSLALAETNEQF
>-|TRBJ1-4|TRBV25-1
ASSEVGGASEKLF
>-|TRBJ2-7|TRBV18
ASSPLATGQGSYEQY
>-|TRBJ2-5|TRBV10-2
ASSESLAVQETQY
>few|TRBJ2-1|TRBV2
ASSEWRSSYNEQF
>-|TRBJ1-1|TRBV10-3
AISESGGTEAF
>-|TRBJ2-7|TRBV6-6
ASSPTGSEQY
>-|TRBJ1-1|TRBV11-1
ASSLVARTEAF
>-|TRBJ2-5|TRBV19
ASSPDPGETQY
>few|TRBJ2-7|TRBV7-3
ASSPSGQGLSYEQY
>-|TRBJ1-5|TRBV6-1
ASGGGIRGNQPQH
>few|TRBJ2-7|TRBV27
ASSFNPWGNEQY
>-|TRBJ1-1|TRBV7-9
ASSPPIAPNWGNTEAF